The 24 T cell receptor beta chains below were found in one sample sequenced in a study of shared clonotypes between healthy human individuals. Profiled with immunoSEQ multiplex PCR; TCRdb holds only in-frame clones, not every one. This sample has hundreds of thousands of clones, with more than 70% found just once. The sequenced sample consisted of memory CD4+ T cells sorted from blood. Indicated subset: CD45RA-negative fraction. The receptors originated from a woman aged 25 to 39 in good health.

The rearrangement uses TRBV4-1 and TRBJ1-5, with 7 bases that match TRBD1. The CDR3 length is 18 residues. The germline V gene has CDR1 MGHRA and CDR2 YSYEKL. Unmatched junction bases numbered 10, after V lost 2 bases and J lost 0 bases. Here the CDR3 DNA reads TGCGCCAGCAGCCAAAAGCCCGGGACAGAGAATAGCAATCAGCCCCAGCATTTT. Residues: CASSQKPGTENSNQPQHF.

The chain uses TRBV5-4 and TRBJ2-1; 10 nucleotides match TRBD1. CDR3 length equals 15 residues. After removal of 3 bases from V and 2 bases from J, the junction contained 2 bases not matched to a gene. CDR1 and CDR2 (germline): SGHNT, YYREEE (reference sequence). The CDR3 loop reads CASSWGQGPYNEQFF. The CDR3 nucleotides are TGTGCCAGCAGCTGGGGACAGGGGCCCTACAATGAGCAGTTCTTC.

CDR3: CASSDRDRVNYGYTF. CDR3 DNA sequence: TGTGCCAGTAGTGACCGGGACAGGGTTAACTATGGCTACACCTTC. The genes are TRBV19 and TRBJ1-2; 9 bases map to TRBD1. Germline CDR1 reads LNHDA; CDR2 reads SQIVND (reference sequence). The CDR3 extends over 15 amino acids. V was pared by 5 bases and J by 1 base, with 5 bases of the junction left unmatched.

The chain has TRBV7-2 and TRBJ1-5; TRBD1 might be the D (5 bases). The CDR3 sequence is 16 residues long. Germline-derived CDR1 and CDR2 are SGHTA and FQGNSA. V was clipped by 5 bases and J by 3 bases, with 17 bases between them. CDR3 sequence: CASSLRPRGYNQPQHF. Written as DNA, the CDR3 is TGTGCCAGCAGCCTACGCCCCCGGGGGTACAATCAGCCCCAGCATTTT.

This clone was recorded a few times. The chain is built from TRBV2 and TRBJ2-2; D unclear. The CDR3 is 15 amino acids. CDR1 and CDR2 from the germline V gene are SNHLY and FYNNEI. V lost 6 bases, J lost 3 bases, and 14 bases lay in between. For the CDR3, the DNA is TGTGCCAGCAGGGTTATGACATCCTACACCGGGGAGCTGTTTTTT. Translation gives CASRVMTSYTGELFF. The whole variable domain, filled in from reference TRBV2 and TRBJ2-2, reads EPEVTQTPSHQVTQMGQEVILRCVPISNHLYFYWYRQILGQKVEFLVSFYNNEISEKSEIFDDQFSVERPDGSNFTLKIRSTKLEDSAMYFCASRVMTSYTGELFFGEGSRLTVL.

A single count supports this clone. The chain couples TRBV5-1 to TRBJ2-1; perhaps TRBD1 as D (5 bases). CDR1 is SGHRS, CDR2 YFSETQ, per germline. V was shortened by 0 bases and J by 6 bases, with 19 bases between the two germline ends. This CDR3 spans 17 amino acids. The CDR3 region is CASSLGQGTVLFNEQFF. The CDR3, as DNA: TGCGCCAGCAGCTTGGGTCAGGGTACCGTTCTATTCAATGAGCAGTTCTTC.

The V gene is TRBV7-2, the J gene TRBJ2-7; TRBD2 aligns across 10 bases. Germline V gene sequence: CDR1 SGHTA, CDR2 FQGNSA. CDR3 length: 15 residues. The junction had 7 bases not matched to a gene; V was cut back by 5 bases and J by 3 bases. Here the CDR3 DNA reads TGTGCCAGCAGCCGCTCCGGGACTAGCGACTACGAGCAGTACTTC. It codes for CASSRSGTSDYEQYF.

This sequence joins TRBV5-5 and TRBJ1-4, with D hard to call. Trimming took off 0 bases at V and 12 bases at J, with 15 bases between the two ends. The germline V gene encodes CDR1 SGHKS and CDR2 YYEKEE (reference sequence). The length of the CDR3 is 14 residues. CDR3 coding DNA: TGTGCCAGCAGCTTGGCGGCTTCAGTAAGACAACTGTTTTTT. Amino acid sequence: CASSLAASVRQLFF.

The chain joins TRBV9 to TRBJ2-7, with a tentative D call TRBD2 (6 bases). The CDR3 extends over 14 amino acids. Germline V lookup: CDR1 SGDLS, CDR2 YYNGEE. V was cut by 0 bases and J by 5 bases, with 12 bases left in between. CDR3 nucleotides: TGTGCCAGCAGCGTAGAGGGCTGGGGGGACGAGCAGTACTTC. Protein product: CASSVEGWGDEQYF. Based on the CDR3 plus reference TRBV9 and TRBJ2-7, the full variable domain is DSGVTQTPKHLITATGQRVTLRCSPRSGDLSVYWYQQSLDQGLQFLIQYYNGEERAKGNILERFSAQQFPDLHSELNLSSLELGDSALYFCASSVEGWGDEQYFGPGTRLTVT.

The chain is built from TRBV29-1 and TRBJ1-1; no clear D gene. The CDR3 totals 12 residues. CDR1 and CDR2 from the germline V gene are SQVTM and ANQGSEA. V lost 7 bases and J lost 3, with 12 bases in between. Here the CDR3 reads CSARSGDTEAFF. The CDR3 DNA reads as TGCAGCGCCCGCAGCGGAGACACTGAAGCTTTCTTT.

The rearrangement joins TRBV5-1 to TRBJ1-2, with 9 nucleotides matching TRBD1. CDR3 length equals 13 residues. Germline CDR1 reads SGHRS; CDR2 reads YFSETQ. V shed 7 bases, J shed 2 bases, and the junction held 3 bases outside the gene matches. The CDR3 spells CASRDRANYGYTF. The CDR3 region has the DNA TGCGCCAGCCGGGACAGGGCCAACTATGGCTACACCTTC.

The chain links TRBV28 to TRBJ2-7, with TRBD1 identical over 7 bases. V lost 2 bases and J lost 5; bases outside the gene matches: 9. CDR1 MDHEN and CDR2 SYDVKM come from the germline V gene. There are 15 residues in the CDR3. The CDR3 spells CASSLGNRGTDEQYF. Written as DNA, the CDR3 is TGTGCCAGCAGTTTAGGTAACAGGGGCACCGACGAGCAGTACTTC.

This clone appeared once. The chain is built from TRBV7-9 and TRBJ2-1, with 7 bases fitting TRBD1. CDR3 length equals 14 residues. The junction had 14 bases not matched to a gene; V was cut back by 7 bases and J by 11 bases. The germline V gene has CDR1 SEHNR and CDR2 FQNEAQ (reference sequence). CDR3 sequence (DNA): TGTGCCAGCAAGCTGACAGGGAATGACGATAAGCAGTTCTTC. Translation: CASKLTGNDDKQFF.

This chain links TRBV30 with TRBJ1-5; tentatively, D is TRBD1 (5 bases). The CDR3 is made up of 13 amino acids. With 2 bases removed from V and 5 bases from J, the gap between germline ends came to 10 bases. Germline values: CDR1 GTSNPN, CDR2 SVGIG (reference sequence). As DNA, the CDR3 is TGTGCCTGGAGTAAGGACACCGATCAGCCCCAGCATTTT. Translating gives CAWSKDTDQPQHF.

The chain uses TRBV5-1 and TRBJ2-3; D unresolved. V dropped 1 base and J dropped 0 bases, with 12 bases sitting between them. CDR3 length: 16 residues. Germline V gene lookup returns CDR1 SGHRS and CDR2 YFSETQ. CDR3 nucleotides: TGCGCCAGCAGCTTGATCGGCCCGAAGAGCACAGATACGCAGTATTTT. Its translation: CASSLIGPKSTDTQYF. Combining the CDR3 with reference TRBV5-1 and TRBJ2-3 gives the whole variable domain KAGVTQTPRYLIKTRGQQVTLSCSPISGHRSVSWYQQTPGQGLQFLFEYFSETQRNKGNFPGRFSGRQFSNSRSEMNVSTLELGDSALYLCASSLIGPKSTDTQYFGPGTRLTVL.

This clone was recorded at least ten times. The CDR3 protein is CASSAGMEDTQYF. CDR3 coding DNA: TGTGCCAGCAGCGCTGGGATGGAGGATACGCAGTATTTT. This chain connects TRBV9 to TRBJ2-3, with no clear D. Germline values: CDR1 SGDLS, CDR2 YYNGEE. V gave up 3 bases and J gave up 6 bases, with 11 bases separating them. The CDR3 totals 13 residues.

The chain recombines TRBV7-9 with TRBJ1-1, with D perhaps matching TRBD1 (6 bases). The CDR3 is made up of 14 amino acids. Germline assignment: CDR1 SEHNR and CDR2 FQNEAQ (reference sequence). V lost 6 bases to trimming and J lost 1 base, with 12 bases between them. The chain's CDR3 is CASSLPQGNTEAFF. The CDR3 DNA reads TGTGCCAGCAGTTTGCCACAGGGGAACACTGAAGCTTTCTTT.

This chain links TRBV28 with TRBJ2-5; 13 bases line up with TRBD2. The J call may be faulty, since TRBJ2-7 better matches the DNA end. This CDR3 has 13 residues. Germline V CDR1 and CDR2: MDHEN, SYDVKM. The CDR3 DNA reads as TGTGCCACGGGGACTAGCGGGATCTACGAGCAGTACTTC. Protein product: CATGTSGIYEQYF.

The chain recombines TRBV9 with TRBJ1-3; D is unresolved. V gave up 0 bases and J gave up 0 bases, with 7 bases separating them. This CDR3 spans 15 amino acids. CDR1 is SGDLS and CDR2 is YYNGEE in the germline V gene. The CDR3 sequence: CASSVEGSSGNTIYF. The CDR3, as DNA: TGTGCCAGCAGCGTAGAAGGCAGCTCTGGAAACACCATATATTTT.

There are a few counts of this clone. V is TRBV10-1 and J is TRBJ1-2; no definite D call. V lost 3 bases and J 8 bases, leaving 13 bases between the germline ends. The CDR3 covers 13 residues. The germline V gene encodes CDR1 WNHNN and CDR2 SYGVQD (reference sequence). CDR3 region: CASSEMERGGYTF. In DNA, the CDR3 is TGCGCCAGCAGTGAAATGGAGCGTGGCGGCTACACCTTC.

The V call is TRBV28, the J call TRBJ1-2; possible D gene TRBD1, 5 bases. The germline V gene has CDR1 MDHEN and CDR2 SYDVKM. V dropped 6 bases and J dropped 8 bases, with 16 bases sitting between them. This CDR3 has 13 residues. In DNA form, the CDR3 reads TGTGCCAGCAGCTGGGACCCGTCGGGGGGCTACACCTTC. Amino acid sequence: CASSWDPSGGYTF.

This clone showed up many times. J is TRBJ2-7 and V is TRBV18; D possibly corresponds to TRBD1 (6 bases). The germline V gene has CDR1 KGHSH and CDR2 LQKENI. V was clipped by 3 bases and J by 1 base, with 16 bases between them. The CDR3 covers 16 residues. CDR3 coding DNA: TGTGCCAGCTCACCCCAAGCCCCACAGGGATCCTACGAGCAGTACTTC. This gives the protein CASSPQAPQGSYEQYF.

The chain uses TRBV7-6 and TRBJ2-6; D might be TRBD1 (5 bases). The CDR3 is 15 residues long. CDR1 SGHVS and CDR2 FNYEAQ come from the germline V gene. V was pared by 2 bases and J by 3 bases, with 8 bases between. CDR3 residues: CASSLQGDGANVLTF. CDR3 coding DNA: TGTGCCAGCAGCTTACAAGGGGATGGGGCCAACGTCCTGACTTTC.

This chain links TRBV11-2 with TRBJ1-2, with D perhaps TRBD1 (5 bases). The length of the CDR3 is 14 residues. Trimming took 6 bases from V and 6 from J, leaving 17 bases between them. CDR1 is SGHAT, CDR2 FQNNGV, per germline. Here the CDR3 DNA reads TGTGCCAGCAGTTCAATCTCAGGGAACAATGGCTACACCTTC. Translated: CASSSISGNNGYTF.